This TCR beta chain is from a study of control samples from healthy donors and cancer patients (dated by TCRdb to the early 2020s). Based on the germline V gene (reference sequence), the CDR1 and CDR2 sequences are LGHDT and YNNKEL. The CDR3 runs 15 amino acids, cysteine and phenylalanine included. The kept DNA is CDR3 alone, 45 bases in frame from the first base. V is cut back by 1 base and J by 4 bases, with 5 bases in the junction unmatched. Receptor amplification or capture employed the immunoSEQ multiplex PCR assay. The table comes from immuneACCESS by way of TCRdb, which keeps in-frame sequences with V and J called. Part of the clones is missing from these tables; in studies checked, under half for an unresolved V gene and the rest for unknown reasons. The sample records over 100,000 clones, approximately 90% of which are singletons. The top ten hold 4% to 5.5% of the sample. Of note for this clone: Its recognized antigen is unknown. Base qualities were left out, and no much larger clone turns up one base away.

The material sequenced was blood. The receptor was derived from a human donor in good health. The donor label of this sample is uncertain. The chain is made from TRBV3-1 (or the pseudogene TRBV3-2) and TRBJ2-7; 9 junctional bases match TRBD1. This receptor has the CDR3 CASSQAPGTGYEQYF. Here is the DNA: TGTGCCAGCAGCCAAGCCCCAGGGACAGGGTACGAGCAGTACTTC.